This TCR beta chain came from a study of T cells in Graves' hyperthyroidism and ophthalmopathy. Germline CDR1 and CDR2: MNHEY and SVGAGI. This CDR3 region has 14 residues. Trimming removed 2 bases at V and 5 bases at J, with 13 bases between. Diagnosis relied on clinical symptoms, serum thyroxine and TRAb, thyroid ultrasound and orbital computed tomography. This clonotype showed up many times. Its antigen is currently unknown. RNA transcripts were the template for amplifying TCR beta CDR3 regions. Researchers ran a first-round RT-PCR on the TCR CDR3 using the HTBI primer set. A single record per CDR3 protein comes from TCRdb applying MiXCR to the multiplex PCR reads. This sample carries approximately 380,000 distinct CDR3 sequences, approximately 18% of them seen once, and the ten largest clones take 35% to 45%. Study-wide findings and caveats: Blood also contained most expanded thyroid clonotypes above 0.001.

This chain connects TRBV6-5 to TRBJ2-7; tentatively, D is TRBD2 (5 bases). Input material: blood. The TCR was taken from a man in his late teens or twenties with Graves' ophthalmopathy. For the CDR3, the DNA is TGTGCCAGCAGTTACGGACCCCTAGCCAACGAGCAGTACTTC. It translates to CASSYGPLANEQYF.